A selection of T cell receptor beta chains follows, all from one sample in a study of early T cells in non-severe SARS-CoV-2 infection. Each CDR3 protein gets one entry after TCRdb re-called the 5' RACE reads with MiXCR. In the table there are around 57,000 distinct CDR3 sequences, around 8% of which are singletons. The sample consisted of whole blood. These receptors originate from an adult who was a healthcare worker with PCR-confirmed SARS-CoV-2 infection or an uninfected control (not recorded which). Both conserved end residues are part of each CDR3. D genes are given only for firm matches.

d_gene,v_gene,j_gene,CDR3aa
-,TRBV5-4,TRBJ2-3,CASSPRSGPRDTQYF
-,TRBV7-8,TRBJ1-1,CASSLEMNTEAFF
TRBD2,TRBV20-1,TRBJ2-1,CSASYAGGRGSSYNEQFF
TRBD1,TRBV7-6,TRBJ2-3,CASSHDRGADTQYF
-,TRBV7-7,TRBJ2-1,CASSLDWNDEQFF
-,TRBV16,TRBJ2-1,CASSPWEEWQFF
TRBD1,TRBV27,TRBJ1-5,CASSRGTGVNQPQHF
-,TRBV19,TRBJ1-5,CASSWRESNQPQHF
TRBD2,TRBV11-2,TRBJ2-4,CASSHTSGGAKNIQYF
TRBD2,TRBV6-2/TRBV6-3,TRBJ2-3,CASSPEAASGRSDTQYF
-,TRBV18,TRBJ2-7,CASSPPLVYEQYF
-,TRBV4-1,TRBJ1-4,CASSQERGETNEKLFF
-,TRBV4-1,TRBJ1-5,CASSQVAPGNQPQHF
-,TRBV9,TRBJ2-6,CASSVNRNSGANVLTF
TRBD1,TRBV9,TRBJ2-6,CASSAGTGAIAGANVLTF
-,TRBV12-3/TRBV12-4,TRBJ2-5,CASSFYGETQYF
TRBD2,TRBV20-1,TRBJ2-7,CSARPGGLAGLIEQYF
TRBD2,TRBV11-2,TRBJ2-3,CASNRRGDGTDTQYF
TRBD2,TRBV29-1,TRBJ2-3,CSVASSGSTDTQYF
-,TRBV12-3/TRBV12-4,TRBJ1-1,CASSFRRDEAFF
-,TRBV29-1,TRBJ1-2,CSVEDPGAVGTF
-,TRBV27,TRBJ1-5,CASSLRADQPQHF
-,TRBV30,TRBJ1-1,CASAAGYTEAFF
-,TRBV7-9,TRBJ2-3,CASSGGWSSRTGTDTQYF
TRBD2,TRBV29-1,TRBJ2-3,CSVVTSGVSTDTQYF
TRBD1,TRBV7-9,TRBJ1-2,CASSAEGTGINYGYTF
-,TRBV7-7,TRBJ2-2,CASSSTGVTGELFF
-,TRBV4-2,TRBJ1-2,CASSQESEGGLYGYTF
TRBD1,TRBV7-2,TRBJ2-7,CASSLGSGTGGDEQYF
TRBD1,TRBV19,TRBJ1-2,CASSGRGQGTGYTF
TRBD2,TRBV7-9,TRBJ2-5,CASSLGRTSGMQETQYF
-,TRBV7-9,TRBJ1-5,CASSFSPGAQHF
-,TRBV5-1,TRBJ1-1,CASRDSNTEAFF
-,TRBV5-4,TRBJ2-5,CASSLGLLQETQYF
TRBD2,TRBV6-6,TRBJ2-1,CASRGAGGPKNEQFF
-,TRBV28,TRBJ2-7,CASSSDSYEQYF
-,TRBV12-3/TRBV12-4,TRBJ2-2,CASRKHTGELFF
-,TRBV20-1,TRBJ1-6,CSASRDIGFISPLHF
TRBD1,TRBV28,TRBJ2-3,CASRTGVGTDTQYF
-,TRBV29-1,TRBJ2-5,CSVVASTTQYF
-,TRBV20-1,TRBJ2-3,CSETAYTSTDTQYF
-,TRBV7-9,TRBJ2-1,CASSLATGRINEQFF
-,TRBV6-1,TRBJ2-1,CASRQGTHNEQFF
TRBD2,TRBV3-1,TRBJ2-5,CASSPTAGVLETQYF
-,TRBV30,TRBJ1-1,CACMGTEAFF
-,TRBV6-1,TRBJ1-5,CASTVAGGRQPQHF
TRBD1,TRBV9,TRBJ1-1,CASSVMGQPNTEAFF
-,TRBV10-1,TRBJ1-3,CASSGPGNTIYF
-,TRBV29-1,TRBJ2-5,CSSHQGIQETQYF